One and the same sample provided the 15 T cell receptor beta chains below, sequenced in a study of shared clonotypes between healthy human individuals. The assay was immunoSEQ multiplex PCR, and TCRdb's table has in-frame clones only and misses some. The sample yields millions of clones, approximately 92% seen once. The sample comprised naive CD4+ T cells sorted from blood. Subset of the sample: CD45RA+ positively selected. The source of these receptors is a man younger than 30 in good health.

The chain joins TRBV16 to TRBJ1-2; D is unclear. Trimming removed 2 bases at V and 2 bases at J, with 6 bases between. The germline V gene has CDR1 KGHSY and CDR2 FQNENV. The CDR3 consists of 13 residues. The CDR3 DNA reads TGTGCCAGCAGCCAACAGCCGAACTATGGCTACACCTTC. This translates into CASSQQPNYGYTF. The entire variable domain, with the rest obtained from reference TRBV16 and TRBJ1-2, is as follows: GEEVAQTPKHLVRGEGQKAKLYCAPIKGHSYVFWYQQVLKNEFKFLISFQNENVFDETGMPKERFSAKCLPNSPCSLEIQATKLEDSAVYFCASSQQPNYGYTFGSGTRLTVV.

The rearrangement uses TRBV5-1 and TRBJ2-5, with D uncertain. The CDR3 extends over 15 amino acids. Germline values: CDR1 SGHRS, CDR2 YFSETQ. V was trimmed by 1 base and J by 5 bases, leaving 15 bases between them. In nucleotides, the CDR3 is TGCGCCAGCAGCTTGACGGATCCTTCAATTGAGACCCAGTACTTC. Encoded protein: CASSLTDPSIETQYF.

The gene calls are TRBV30 and TRBJ2-1, with 8 bases matching TRBD1. V gave up 1 base and J gave up 6 bases; unmatched junction bases: 17. Germline V gene sequence: CDR1 GTSNPN, CDR2 SVGIG (reference sequence). This CDR3 has 18 amino acids. CDR3 residues: CAWSEKGRGTGSRNEQFF. The CDR3 nucleotides are TGTGCCTGGAGTGAAAAAGGACGCGGGACAGGCTCCCGCAATGAGCAGTTCTTC.

This rearrangement joins TRBV5-1 to TRBJ1-1, with D possibly matching TRBD1 (5 bases). Trimming pared 2 bases from V and 4 bases from J, leaving 15 bases between. The length of the CDR3 is 15 residues. The germline V gene has CDR1 SGHRS and CDR2 YFSETQ. CDR3 nucleotides: TGCGCCAGCAGCTTCCAGGGTCAAGAAGGCACTGAAGCTTTCTTT. The encoded protein is CASSFQGQEGTEAFF.

Of note for this clone: Different DNA sequences within this sample yield the same CDR3. The CDR3 sequence is CAWSVRQGHEQYF. The CDR3 DNA follows: TGTGCCTGGAGTGTTCGGCAGGGGCACGAGCAGTACTTC. The V gene is TRBV30, the J gene TRBJ2-7, with a weak D call TRBD1 (6 bases). V lost 0 bases and J lost 5, with 11 bases in between. The length of the CDR3 is 13 residues. Germline V CDR1 and CDR2: GTSNPN, SVGIG (reference sequence). Complete variable domain (other parts from reference TRBV30 and TRBJ2-7): SQTIHQWPATLVQPVGSPLSLECTVEGTSNPNLYWYRQAAGRGLQLLFYSVGIGQISSEVPQNLSASRPQDRQFILSSKKLLLSDSGFYLCAWSVRQGHEQYFGPGTRLTVT.

V and J are TRBV9 and TRBJ2-7; 8 bases align to TRBD1. Trimming took 4 bases from V and 3 from J; bases not matched to a gene: 12. Germline V CDR1 and CDR2: SGDLS, YYNGEE. CDR3 length: 16 residues. This CDR3 is CASSPQARQGIYEQYF. The CDR3 region has the DNA TGTGCCAGCAGCCCACAGGCCCGACAGGGGATCTACGAGCAGTACTTC.

As to this clone: Additional DNA sequences in this sample encode the identical CDR3. V and J are TRBV5-1 and TRBJ2-3; TRBD1 matches at 7 bases. CDR3 size: 14 residues. Per the germline V gene, CDR1 is SGHRS and CDR2 is YFSETQ. J was trimmed by 5 bases and V by 1 base; bases with no gene match: 4. The CDR3 loop reads CASSLNPGGDTQYF. For the CDR3, the DNA is TGCGCCAGCAGCTTGAATCCAGGGGGAGATACGCAGTATTTT. Based on the CDR3 plus reference TRBV5-1 and TRBJ2-3, the full variable domain is KAGVTQTPRYLIKTRGQQVTLSCSPISGHRSVSWYQQTPGQGLQFLFEYFSETQRNKGNFPGRFSGRQFSNSRSEMNVSTLELGDSALYLCASSLNPGGDTQYFGPGTRLTVL.

The CDR3 coding sequence is TGTGCCAGCAGCGTCCTGGACGGATACACCTACGAGCAGTACTTC. This codes for CASSVLDGYTYEQYF. The gene calls are TRBV9 and TRBJ2-7; no clear D gene. The length of the CDR3 is 15 residues. Germline V gives CDR1 SGDLS, CDR2 YYNGEE. V gave up 2 bases and J gave up 2 bases, with 14 bases separating them.

About this clone itself: Other DNA sequences of this sample code for an identical CDR3. The rearrangement joins TRBV5-5 to TRBJ2-1, with 9 bases aligning to TRBD1. With V trimmed by 4 bases and J by 2 bases, 4 bases remained unmatched. CDR1 and CDR2 from the germline V gene are SGHKS and YYEKEE (reference sequence). The CDR3 is 15 amino acids. This chain's CDR3 is CASSLGQGTYNEQFF. The CDR3 DNA reads TGTGCCAGCAGCCTAGGACAGGGGACCTACAATGAGCAGTTCTTC.

This sequence joins TRBV6-6 and TRBJ2-7, with no clear D. This CDR3 region has 12 residues. Between the trimmed V and J ends, which lost 6 bases and 3 bases, there was a span of 9 bases. Germline loops: CDR1 MNHNY, CDR2 SVGAGI (reference sequence). The CDR3 DNA sequence: TGTGCCAGCAGCCCTCAGAGCTACGAGCAGTACTTC. Its protein product is CASSPQSYEQYF.

Only one count was recorded for this clone. The rearrangement links TRBV28 to TRBJ1-4; no reliable D call. This CDR3 is 15 amino acids long. Germline values: CDR1 MDHEN, CDR2 SYDVKM. With 5 bases removed from V and 6 bases from J, the gap between germline ends came to 16 bases. CDR3 sequence (DNA): TGTGCCAGCAGTACTTCTGGGAAGGGCGATGAAAAACTGTTTTTT. It translates to CASSTSGKGDEKLFF.

V is TRBV19 and J is TRBJ2-1, with D hard to call. CDR3 length equals 15 residues. Trimming took off 3 bases at V and 0 bases at J, with 9 bases between the two ends. CDR1 LNHDA and CDR2 SQIVND come from the germline V gene (reference sequence). This chain's CDR3 is CASSIAQISYNEQFF. The CDR3 DNA reads as TGTGCCAGTAGTATTGCACAAATCTCCTACAATGAGCAGTTCTTC.

This chain connects TRBV5-1 to TRBJ1-6; 8 bases match TRBD1. Germline V CDR1 and CDR2: SGHRS, YFSETQ. The CDR3 is 15 residues long. Unmatched junction bases numbered 6, after V lost 5 bases and J lost 5 bases. The CDR3 region is CASRDRDLNNSPLHF. CDR3 nucleotides: TGCGCCAGCAGGGACAGGGACCTTAATAATTCACCCCTCCACTTT.

The table lists this clone with a count of one. This chain links TRBV7-6 with TRBJ2-3, with D uncertain. This CDR3 spans 14 amino acids. With 8 bases removed from V and 6 bases from J, the gap between germline ends came to 18 bases. Germline CDR1 SGHVS, CDR2 FNYEAQ. DNA for the CDR3: TGTGCCAGCGGGTTAGATGGGTTCGCTGATACGCAGTATTTT. It translates to CASGLDGFADTQYF.

As regards this clone: Other nucleotide sequences from this sample produce the same CDR3. The chain joins TRBV20-1 to TRBJ2-7; D ambiguous. Germline assignment: CDR1 DFQATT and CDR2 SNEGSKA (reference sequence). V lost 3 bases and J 3 bases, leaving 3 bases between the germline ends. This CDR3 region has 10 residues. The DNA for the CDR3 is TGCAGTGCTAGGAGCTACGAGCAGTACTTC. It encodes CSARSYEQYF.